This T cell receptor (beta chain) appears in the sequencing data of a study of CXCR3-negative and CXCR3-positive naive CD8 T cells. Study-wide background: Sequencing brought in about 135 million TRB reads altogether, and each library got about 1.5 +/- 0.3 million. Study-level points and caveats: TRBV-TRBJ usage was similar across naive CXCR3 subsets but distinct in memory cells. High diversity, comparable across both naive subsets, contrasted with much lower diversity in memory CD8+ cells. Across naive subsets, surface CD5 expression was comparable, and TCR strength was inferred from properties of the TRB CDR3.

cDNA libraries for TRB were generated by 5' RACE incorporating UMI labels. TCRdb reanalyzed the 5' RACE reads, giving one entry per CDR3 protein sequence and no DNA. Here the sample table reports 37,000 or so distinct CDR3 sequences. About this clonotype: Its antigen is not identified.

CDR1 is MNHEY, CDR2 SMNVEV, per germline (reference sequence). The CDR3 spans 14 residues. Sequenced input: memory CD8+ T cells from blood. The sequence came from a human donor in good health. Some clones in this sample may be carry-over from other donors' samples. The chain has TRBV27 and TRBJ1-3. The CDR3: CASSLSASGNTIYF.